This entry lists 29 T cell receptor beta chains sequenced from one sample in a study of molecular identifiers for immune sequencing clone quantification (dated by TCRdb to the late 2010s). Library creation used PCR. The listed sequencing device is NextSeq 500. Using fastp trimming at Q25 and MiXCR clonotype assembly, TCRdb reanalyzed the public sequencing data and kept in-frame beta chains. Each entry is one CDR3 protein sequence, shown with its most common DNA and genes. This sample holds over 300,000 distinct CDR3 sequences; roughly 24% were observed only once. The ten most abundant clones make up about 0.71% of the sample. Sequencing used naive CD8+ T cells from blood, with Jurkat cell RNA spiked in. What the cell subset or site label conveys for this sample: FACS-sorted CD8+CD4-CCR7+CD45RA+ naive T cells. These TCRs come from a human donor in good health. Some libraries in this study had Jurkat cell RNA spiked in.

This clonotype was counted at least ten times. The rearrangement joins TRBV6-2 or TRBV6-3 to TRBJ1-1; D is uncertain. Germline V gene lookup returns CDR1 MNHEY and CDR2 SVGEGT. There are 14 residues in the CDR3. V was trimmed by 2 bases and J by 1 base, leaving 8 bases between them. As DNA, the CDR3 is TGTGCCAGCAGTTACGTGGAGAGGAACACTGAAGCTTTCTTT. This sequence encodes CASSYVERNTEAFF.

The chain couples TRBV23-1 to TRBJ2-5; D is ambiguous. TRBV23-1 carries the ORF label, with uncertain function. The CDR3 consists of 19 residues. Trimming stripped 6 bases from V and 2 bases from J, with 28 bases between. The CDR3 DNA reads TGCGCCAGCAGCCCGCCGGGCCCGGATCGCTGCGACGTTCAAGAGACCCAGTACTTC. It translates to CASSPPGPDRCDVQETQYF.

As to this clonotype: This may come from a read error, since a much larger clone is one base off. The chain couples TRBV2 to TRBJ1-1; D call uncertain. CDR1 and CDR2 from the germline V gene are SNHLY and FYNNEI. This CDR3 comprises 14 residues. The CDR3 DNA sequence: TGTGCCGGCAGTGAAGATTGGATGGCCTTTGAAGCTTTCTTT. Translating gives CAGSEDWMAFEAFF.

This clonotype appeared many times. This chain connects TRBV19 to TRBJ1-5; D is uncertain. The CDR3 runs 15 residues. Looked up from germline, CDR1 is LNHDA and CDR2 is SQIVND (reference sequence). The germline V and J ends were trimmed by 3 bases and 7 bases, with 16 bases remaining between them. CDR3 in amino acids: CASSIGGYGLQPQHF. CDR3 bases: TGTGCCAGTAGTATCGGAGGGTACGGGTTACAGCCCCAGCATTTT.

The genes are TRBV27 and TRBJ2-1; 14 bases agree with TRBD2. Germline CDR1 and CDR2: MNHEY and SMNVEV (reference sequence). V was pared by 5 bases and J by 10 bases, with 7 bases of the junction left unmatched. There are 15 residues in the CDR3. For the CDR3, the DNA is TGTGCCAGCAGTCCGACTAGCGGGGGGGCATGGGAGCAGTTCTTC. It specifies CASSPTSGGAWEQFF.

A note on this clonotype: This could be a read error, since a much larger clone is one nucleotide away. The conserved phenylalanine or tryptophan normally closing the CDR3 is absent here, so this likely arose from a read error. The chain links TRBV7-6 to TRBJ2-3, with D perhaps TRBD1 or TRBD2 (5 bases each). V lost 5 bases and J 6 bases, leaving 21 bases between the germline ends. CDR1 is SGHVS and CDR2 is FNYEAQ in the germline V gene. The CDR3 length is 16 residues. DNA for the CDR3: TGTGCCAGCAGCCTAGAGACAGTCAGGCGGGCCGATACGCAGTATGTT. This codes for CASSLETVRRADTQYV.

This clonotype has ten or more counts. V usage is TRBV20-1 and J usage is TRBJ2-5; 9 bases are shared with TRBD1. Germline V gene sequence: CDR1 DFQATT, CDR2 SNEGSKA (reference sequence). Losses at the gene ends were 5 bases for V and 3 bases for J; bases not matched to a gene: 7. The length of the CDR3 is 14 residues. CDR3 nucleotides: TGCAGTGCTGAGGGACAGGGTTGGAAAGAGACCCAGTACTTC. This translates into CSAEGQGWKETQYF.

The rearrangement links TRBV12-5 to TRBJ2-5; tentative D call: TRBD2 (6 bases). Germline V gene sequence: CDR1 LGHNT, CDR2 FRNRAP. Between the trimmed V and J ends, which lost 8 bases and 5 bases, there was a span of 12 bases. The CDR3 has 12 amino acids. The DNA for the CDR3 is TGTGCTAGTTCCGGGGGACGGGAGACCCAGTACTTC. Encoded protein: CASSGGRETQYF.

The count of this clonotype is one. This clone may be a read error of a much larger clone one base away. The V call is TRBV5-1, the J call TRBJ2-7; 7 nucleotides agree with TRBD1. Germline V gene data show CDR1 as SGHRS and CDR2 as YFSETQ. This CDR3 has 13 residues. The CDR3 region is CASSFGDSYERYF. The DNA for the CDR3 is TGCGCCAGCAGCTTCGGGGACAGCTACGAGCGGTACTTC.

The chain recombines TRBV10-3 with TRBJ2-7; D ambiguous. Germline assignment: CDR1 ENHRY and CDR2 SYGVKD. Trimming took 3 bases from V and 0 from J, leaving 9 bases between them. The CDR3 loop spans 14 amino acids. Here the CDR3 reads CAISEEESSYEQYF. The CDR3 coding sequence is TGTGCCATCAGTGAAGAAGAGAGCTCCTACGAGCAGTACTTC.

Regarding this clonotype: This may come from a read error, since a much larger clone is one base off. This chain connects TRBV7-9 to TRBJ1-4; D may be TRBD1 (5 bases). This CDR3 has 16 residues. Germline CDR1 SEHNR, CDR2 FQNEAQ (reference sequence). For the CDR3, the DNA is TGTGCCAGCAGCTTAGCCCGCGGGGGAGTCAGAGAAAAACCGTTTTTT. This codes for CASSLARGGVREKPFF.

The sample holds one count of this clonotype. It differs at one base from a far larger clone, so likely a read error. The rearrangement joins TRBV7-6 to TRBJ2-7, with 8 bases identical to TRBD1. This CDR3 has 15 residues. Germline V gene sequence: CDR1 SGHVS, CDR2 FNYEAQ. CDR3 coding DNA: TGTGCCAGCAGCCCAGGACAGGGTTACTCCTACGAGCGGTACTTC. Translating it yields CASSPGQGYSYERYF.

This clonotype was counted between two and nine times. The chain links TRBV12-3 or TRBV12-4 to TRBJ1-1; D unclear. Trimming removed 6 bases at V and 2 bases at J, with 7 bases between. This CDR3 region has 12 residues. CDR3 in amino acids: CASSHRNTEAFF. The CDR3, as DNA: TGTGCCAGCAGCCACCGTAACACTGAAGCTTTCTTT.

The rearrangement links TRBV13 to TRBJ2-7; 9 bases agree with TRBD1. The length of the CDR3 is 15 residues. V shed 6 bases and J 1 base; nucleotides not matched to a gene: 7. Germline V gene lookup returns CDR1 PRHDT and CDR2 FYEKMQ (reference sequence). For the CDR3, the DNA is TGTGCCAGCAGTTCCGGACAGGGGAAATCCTACGAGCAGTACTTC. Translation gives CASSSGQGKSYEQYF.

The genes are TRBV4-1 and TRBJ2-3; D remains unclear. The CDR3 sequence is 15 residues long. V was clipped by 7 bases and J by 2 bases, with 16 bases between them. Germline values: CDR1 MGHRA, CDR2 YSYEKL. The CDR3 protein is CASKMAVHYTDTQYF. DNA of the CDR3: TGCGCCAGCAAGATGGCGGTACACTACACAGATACGCAGTATTTT.

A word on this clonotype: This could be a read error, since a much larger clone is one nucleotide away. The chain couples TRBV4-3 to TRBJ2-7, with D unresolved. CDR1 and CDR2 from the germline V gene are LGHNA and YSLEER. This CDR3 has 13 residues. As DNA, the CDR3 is TGCGCCCGCAGCCCAAATGTCGGCTACGAGCAGTACTTC. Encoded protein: CARSPNVGYEQYF.

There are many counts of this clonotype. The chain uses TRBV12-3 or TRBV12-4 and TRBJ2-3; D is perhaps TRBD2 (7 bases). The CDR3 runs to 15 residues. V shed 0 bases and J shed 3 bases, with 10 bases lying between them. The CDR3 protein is CASSLAGGPTDTQYF. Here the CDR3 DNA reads TGTGCCAGCAGTTTAGCGGGGGGGCCGACAGATACGCAGTATTTT.

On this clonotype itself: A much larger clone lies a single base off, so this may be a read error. CDR3 sequence: CASSRDSFTGAFF. In DNA, the CDR3 is TGTGCCAGCAGCCGGGACAGCTTCACTGGAGCTTTCTTT. The V and J genes are TRBV7-6 and TRBJ1-1; 7 positions agree with TRBD1. This CDR3 region has 13 residues. From germline, CDR1 is SGHVS and CDR2 FNYEAQ.

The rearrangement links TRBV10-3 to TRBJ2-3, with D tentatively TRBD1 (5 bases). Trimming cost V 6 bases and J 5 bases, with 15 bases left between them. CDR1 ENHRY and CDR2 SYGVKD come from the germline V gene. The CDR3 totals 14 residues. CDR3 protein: CAIRGVTYQDTQYF. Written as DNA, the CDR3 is TGTGCCATCAGAGGGGTGACCTACCAAGATACGCAGTATTTT.

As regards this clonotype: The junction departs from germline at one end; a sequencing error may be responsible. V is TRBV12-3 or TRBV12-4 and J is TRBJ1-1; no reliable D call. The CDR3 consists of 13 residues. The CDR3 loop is CASSSTENTAAFF. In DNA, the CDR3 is TGTGCCAGCAGTTCCACAGAGAACACTGCAGCTTTCTTT.

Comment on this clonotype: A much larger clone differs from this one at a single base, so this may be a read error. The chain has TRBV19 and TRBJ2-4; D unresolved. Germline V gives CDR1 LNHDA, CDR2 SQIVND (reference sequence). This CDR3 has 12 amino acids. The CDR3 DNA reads TGTGCCAATAGTATAGAAACATCCATTCAGTACTTC. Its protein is CANSIETSIQYF.

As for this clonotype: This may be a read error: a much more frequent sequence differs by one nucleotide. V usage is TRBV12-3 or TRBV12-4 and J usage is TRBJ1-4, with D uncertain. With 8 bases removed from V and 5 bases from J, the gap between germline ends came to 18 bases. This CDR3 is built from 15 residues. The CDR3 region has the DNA TGTGCCAGCGGTTACGGGATGGCCGGGAATGAAAAACTGTTTTTT. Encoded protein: CASGYGMAGNEKLFF.

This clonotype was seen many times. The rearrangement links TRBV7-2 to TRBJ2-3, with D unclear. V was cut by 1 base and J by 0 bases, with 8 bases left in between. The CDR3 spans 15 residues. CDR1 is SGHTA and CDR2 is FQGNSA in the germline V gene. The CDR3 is CASSLDPPSTDTQYF. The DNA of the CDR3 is TGTGCCAGCAGCTTAGATCCACCAAGCACAGATACGCAGTATTTT.

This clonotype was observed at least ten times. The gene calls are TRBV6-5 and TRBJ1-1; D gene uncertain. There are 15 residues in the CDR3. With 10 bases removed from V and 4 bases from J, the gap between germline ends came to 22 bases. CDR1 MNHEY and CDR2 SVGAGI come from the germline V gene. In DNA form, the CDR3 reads TGTGCCACCGGGCCGGGTGCTCTCATCGCCACTGAAGCTTTCTTT. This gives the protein CATGPGALIATEAFF.

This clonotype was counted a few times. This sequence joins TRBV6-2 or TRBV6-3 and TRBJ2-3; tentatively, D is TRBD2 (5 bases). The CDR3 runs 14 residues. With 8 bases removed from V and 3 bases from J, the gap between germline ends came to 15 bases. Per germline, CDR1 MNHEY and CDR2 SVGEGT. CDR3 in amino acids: CASEKGVWTDTQYF. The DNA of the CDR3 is TGTGCCAGCGAGAAGGGAGTATGGACAGATACGCAGTATTTT.

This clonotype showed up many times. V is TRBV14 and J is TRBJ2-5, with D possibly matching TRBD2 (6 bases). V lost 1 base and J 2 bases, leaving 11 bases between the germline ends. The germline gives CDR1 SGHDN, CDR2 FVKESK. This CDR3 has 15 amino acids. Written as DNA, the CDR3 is TGTGCCAGCAGCCAAGGCGGAGGACTACAAGAGACCCAGTACTTC. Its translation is CASSQGGGLQETQYF.

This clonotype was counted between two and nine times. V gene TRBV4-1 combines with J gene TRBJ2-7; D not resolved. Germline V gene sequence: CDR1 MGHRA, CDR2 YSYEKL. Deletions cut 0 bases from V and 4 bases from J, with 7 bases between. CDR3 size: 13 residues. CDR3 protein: CASSQDERYEQYF. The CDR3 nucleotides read TGCGCCAGCAGCCAAGACGAGAGATACGAGCAGTACTTC.

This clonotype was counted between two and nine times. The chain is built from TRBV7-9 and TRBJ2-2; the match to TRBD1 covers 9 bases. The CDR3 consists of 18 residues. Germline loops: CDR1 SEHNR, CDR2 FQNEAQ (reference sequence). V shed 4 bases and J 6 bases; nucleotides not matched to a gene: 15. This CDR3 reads CASSSTRLDRGESGELFF. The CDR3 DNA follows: TGTGCCAGCAGCTCAACGCGCCTTGACAGGGGGGAGTCCGGGGAGCTGTTTTTT. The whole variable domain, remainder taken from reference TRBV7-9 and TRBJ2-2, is DTGVSQNPRHKITKRGQNVTFRCDPISEHNRLYWYRQTLGQGPEFLTYFQNEAQLEKSRLLSDRFSAERPKGSFSTLEIQRTEQGDSAMYLCASSSTRLDRGESGELFFGEGSRLTVL.

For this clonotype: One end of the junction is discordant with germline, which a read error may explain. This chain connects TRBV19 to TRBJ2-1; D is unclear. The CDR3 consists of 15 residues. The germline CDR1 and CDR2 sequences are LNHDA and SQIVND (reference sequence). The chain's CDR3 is CAGSMGFGLGNEQFF. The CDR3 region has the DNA TGTGCCGGTAGTATGGGCTTCGGGTTAGGCAATGAGCAGTTCTTC. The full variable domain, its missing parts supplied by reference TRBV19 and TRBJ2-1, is DGGITQSPKYLFRKEGQNVTLSCEQNLNHDAMYWYRQDPGQGLRLIYYSQIVNDFQKGDIAEGYSVSREKKESFPLTVTSAQKNPTAFYLCAGSMGFGLGNEQFFGPGTRLTVL.